The clone carrying this TCR beta chain was seen many times. Antigen: not known. This record comes from a study of blood T cells in healthy people across ages. Study-level results: Compared with aged donors, long-lived donors showed fewer expanded clones, suggesting selection. Naive T cell percentage and TCR beta diversity correlated strongly.

This CDR3 contains 14 residues. The J segment lost 8 bases and the V segment lost 5 bases, leaving 9 bases of the junction unmatched. The authors ran a second PCR of about 6 to 11 cycles using a sample-barcoded 5' primer and a J-beta primer mix. All cDNA molecules were each tagged by a template-switch adaptor with 12 random nucleotides. From the 5' RACE reads, TCRdb called clonotypes with MiXCR, one entry per CDR3 protein. The sample includes roughly 680,000 distinct CDR3 sequences, 52% of them seen just once. This chain uses TRBV12-3 or TRBV12-4 with TRBJ2-1; 7 bases are a match to TRBD1. Sequencing was done on a sample of blood. The receptor was derived from an elderly woman in good health. CDR3 region: CASSTPGQSDEQFF. As DNA, the CDR3 is TGTGCCAGCAGTACTCCGGGACAGAGCGATGAGCAGTTCTTC.